These T cell receptor beta chains were read from a single sample in a study of blood T cell repertoires in COVID-19. Generated by immunoSEQ multiplex PCR, the TCRdb table keeps only in-frame clones and is missing some. This sample yields 250,000 or so clones, of which 86% are seen a single time; roughly an eighth belongs to the top ten. Sequencing was carried out using peripheral blood. The receptors come from a man older than 75 with acute or convalescent COVID-19. Each CDR3 is given with its conserved first and last residue. D genes are given only for firm matches. Only part of the rows carry a size: once, few, many, or a class if the clone is expanded.

clone_size j_call v_call d_call cdr3_nt cdr3_aa
NA TRBJ1-2 TRBV14 NA TGTGCCAGCAGCCAAGATTGGGCCGGTAACTATGGCTACACCTTC CASSQDWAGNYGYTF
NA TRBJ2-7 TRBV19 NA TGTGCCAGTAGTATAGCCAGGGGAGAGCAGTACTTC CASSIARGEQYF
NA TRBJ2-2 TRBV14 NA TGTGCCAGCAGCGCCTCGGGCGGACTAAACACCGGGGAGCTGTTTTTT CASSASGGLNTGELFF
once TRBJ2-5 TRBV5-1 TRBD2 TGCGCCAGCAGCATCGGACTAGCGGGGCAAGAGACCCAGTACTTC CASSIGLAGQETQYF
few TRBJ2-1 TRBV19 NA TGTGCCAGTAGTATTCAGGGGGGCCTTTACAATGAGCAGTTCTTC CASSIQGGLYNEQFF
NA TRBJ1-4 TRBV29-1 TRBD1 TGCAGCGTTAACAGGGGGTCGGGTGAAAAACTGTTTTTT CSVNRGSGEKLFF
NA TRBJ2-7 TRBV18 NA TGTGCCAGCTCACCATACGGCTCCTACGAGCAGTACTTC CASSPYGSYEQYF
few TRBJ1-6 TRBV6-4 NA TGTGCCAGCAGTGAACAGGGAAATTCACCCCTCCACTTT CASSEQGNSPLHF
NA TRBJ1-6 TRBV16 NA TGTGCCAGCAGGACAGACTTAAATTCACCCCTCCACTTT CASRTDLNSPLHF
NA TRBJ2-1 TRBV7-2 TRBD1 TGTGCCAGCAGCTCTCGACAGGGGGCGAATGAGCAGTTCTTC CASSSRQGANEQFF
NA TRBJ1-2 TRBV7-9 TRBD1 TGTGCCAGCATGACAGGGATGGATGGCTACACCTTC CASMTGMDGYTF
NA TRBJ2-2 TRBV9 TRBD2 TGTGCCAGCAGCCCCCGGACTAGTATCACCGGGGAGCTGTTTTTT CASSPRTSITGELFF
NA TRBJ2-1 TRBV4-1 TRBD2 TGCGCCAGCAGCCAAGAAGAGCGGGGGGGCTACAATGAGCAGTTCTTC CASSQEERGGYNEQFF
NA TRBJ2-1 TRBV24-1 NA TGTGCCACCAGTGGGTCACTGAATGAGCAGTTCTTC CATSGSLNEQFF
NA TRBJ1-2 TRBV27 NA TGTGCCAGCAGTTTAGCGGGGGCGTCTGGCTACACCTTC CASSLAGASGYTF
few TRBJ1-1 TRBV1 NA TGCACCAGCAACGGGACAGGGAACACTGAAGCTTTCTTT CTSNGTGNTEAFF
NA TRBJ2-5 TRBV2 TRBD2 TGTGCCAGCATGCGGGGGGTCCACCAAGAGACCCAGTACTTC CASMRGVHQETQYF
NA TRBJ2-2 TRBV2 NA TGTGCCAGCAGCCGGGAACAAAACACCGGGGAGCTGTTTTTT CASSREQNTGELFF
NA TRBJ2-5 TRBV19 TRBD2 TGTGCCAGTAGTAGTTCGGGAGGAGAGACCCAGTACTTC CASSSSGGETQYF
NA TRBJ2-1 TRBV2 TRBD2 TGTGCCAGCAGGGGACTAGCGCACCCTACCTACAATGAGCAGTTCTTC CASRGLAHPTYNEQFF
NA TRBJ2-5 TRBV18 TRBD1 TGTGCCAGCCAGACAGGGGGCCAAGAGACCCAGTACTTC CASQTGGQETQYF
NA TRBJ1-4 TRBV3-1/TRBV3-2 TRBD1 TGTGCCAGCAGCCCACAGACAGGGGGGAGTGAAAAACTGTTTTTT CASSPQTGGSEKLFF
NA TRBJ1-3 TRBV28 NA TGTGCCAGCAGTTTATCAGTGCTCTCTGGAAACACCATATATTTT CASSLSVLSGNTIYF
NA TRBJ2-1 TRBV5-1 TRBD2 TGCGCCAGCAGCCCCCCACTAGCGGGGGGATACAATGAGCAGTTCTTC CASSPPLAGGYNEQFF
NA TRBJ2-1 TRBV18 NA TGTGCCAGCTCCCTGAAGTGGGAGGCTGAGCAGTTCTTC CASSLKWEAEQFF
NA TRBJ2-7 TRBV29-1 TRBD1 TGCAGCGTTGGAAAAGGGACAGCGTTCTACGAGCAGTACTTC CSVGKGTAFYEQYF
few TRBJ1-1 TRBV18 NA TGTGCCAGCTCAGTCAGTAATAGCTTCGACACTGAAGCTTTCTTT CASSVSNSFDTEAFF
NA TRBJ1-2 TRBV10-3 TRBD1 TGTGCCATCAGTGAAAGACAGGGGGGATTGGGTGACTATGGCTACACCTTC CAISERQGGLGDYGYTF
NA TRBJ1-4 TRBV15 TRBD1 TGTGCCACCAGCAGAACAGGGGGCTCCGTGGAAAAACTGTTTTTT CATSRTGGSVEKLFF
once TRBJ1-2 TRBV19 NA TGTGCCAGTAGTGTCGGGTTGGGCGGGAACTATGGCTACACCTTC CASSVGLGGNYGYTF
NA TRBJ1-2 TRBV4-3 TRBD1 TGCGCCAGCAGCCCCCAGCCCGGGACAGGGCATGGCTACACCTTC CASSPQPGTGHGYTF
NA TRBJ2-7 TRBV5-1 TRBD2 TGCGCCAGCAGCCCTCAGGGAAATAGCGGGAGTCTCGAGCAGTACTTC CASSPQGNSGSLEQYF
few TRBJ1-2 TRBV28 TRBD1 TGTGCCAGCAGTTTCAGACAGGGGGCCCGGGGCTACACCTTC CASSFRQGARGYTF
NA TRBJ1-1 TRBV5-1 TRBD1 TGCGCCAGCAGCTTGGCCGGGCAGGGGGTTGGCACTGAAGCTTTCTTT CASSLAGQGVGTEAFF
NA TRBJ2-1 TRBV6-2/TRBV6-3 TRBD2 TGTGCCAGCAGTTACCCCACTAGCGGGAGTCGCAATGAGCAGTTCTTC CASSYPTSGSRNEQFF
NA TRBJ1-4 TRBV28 NA TGTGCCACCTCCGCAACTAATGAAAAACTGTTTTTT CATSATNEKLFF
NA TRBJ1-2 TRBV3-1/TRBV3-2 NA TGTGCCAGCAGCCAAGGCGGTGGCTACACCTTC CASSQGGGYTF
once TRBJ1-2 TRBV6-5 TRBD1 TGTGCCAGCAGATTGGGGGACAGGGGCTATGGCTACACCTTC CASRLGDRGYGYTF
NA TRBJ2-7 TRBV10-2 TRBD2 TGCGCCGCCGGGGGGGTGAGCTCCTACGAGCAGTACTTC CAAGGVSSYEQYF
once TRBJ1-3 TRBV5-1 TRBD1 TGCGCCAGCAGCACAACAGGGGCCTCTGGAAACACCATATATTTT CASSTTGASGNTIYF
NA TRBJ1-5 TRBV27 NA TGTGCCAGCAGCCGCCGGGGAGATAATCAGCCCCAGCATTTT CASSRRGDNQPQHF
NA TRBJ2-4 TRBV5-4 TRBD2 TGTGCCAGCAGCTTGGCTAGCGGGGGGCAGGGGAGAAACATTCAGTACTTC CASSLASGGQGRNIQYF
many TRBJ1-2 TRBV15 TRBD1 TGTGCCACCAGCAGGGGACAGGGCGCAGGGGGCTACACCTTC CATSRGQGAGGYTF
NA TRBJ2-7 TRBV5-4 TRBD1 TGTGCCAGCAGCTTACAGGGGCTGAGGGAGCAGTACTTC CASSLQGLREQYF
NA TRBJ2-7 TRBV5-1 TRBD1 TGCGCCAGCGCTACCCCCGGGTCGACAGGGGGCTCCTACGAGCAGTACTTC CASATPGSTGGSYEQYF
NA TRBJ1-5 TRBV5-8 TRBD1 TGTGCCAGCACCTATGATGGACAGGGGCATCAGCCCCAGCATTTT CASTYDGQGHQPQHF
NA TRBJ2-7 TRBV5-1 TRBD1 TGCGCCAGCAGCTTATCGACAGGGGTTTTCTACGAGCAGTACTTC CASSLSTGVFYEQYF
once TRBJ2-4 TRBV5-1 NA TGCGCCAGCAGCCCGGAGGCGGGGTTAAACATTCAGTACTTC CASSPEAGLNIQYF
NA TRBJ1-6 TRBV28 NA TGTGCCAGCAGTTCCCGGAGGACAGCCAGCTCCTATAATTCACCCCTCCACTTT CASSSRRTASSYNSPLHF